A selection of T cell receptor beta chains follows, all from one sample in a study of blood T cell repertoires in COVID-19. Some clones are missing from TCRdb's copy, which holds only in-frame ones; the method was immunoSEQ multiplex PCR. The sample includes 430,000 or so clones, 70% to 90% of them seen just once. Material: peripheral blood. Source of these receptors: a man younger than 35 with COVID-19, enrolled during active disease. Both conserved end residues are part of each CDR3. D genes are given only for firm matches. Size is stated for part of the rows, as once, few or many counts, or as a class when the clone is expanded.

NA TRBJ2-7 TRBV9 NA CASGDNSYEQYF TGTGCCAGCGGCGATAACTCCTACGAGCAGTACTTC
NA TRBJ1-5 TRBV6-5 NA CASSSGQLNQPQHF TGTGCCAGCAGTAGCGGACAGTTAAATCAGCCCCAGCATTTT
NA TRBJ2-1 TRBV7-6 TRBD1 CASSLGDRGNEQFF TGTGCCAGCAGCTTAGGGGACAGGGGGAATGAGCAGTTCTTC
once TRBJ2-7 TRBV4-2 TRBD2 CASSPSLAGGDEQYF TGTGCCAGCAGCCCCAGTCTAGCGGGAGGGGATGAGCAGTACTTC
NA TRBJ2-5 TRBV14 NA CASSQRIQETQYF TGTGCCAGCAGCCAACGTATCCAAGAGACCCAGTACTTC
NA TRBJ2-7 TRBV4-2 NA CASSQERGPGSEQYF TGTGCCAGCAGCCAAGAACGAGGGCCGGGAAGCGAGCAGTACTTC
NA TRBJ2-3 TRBV10-3 TRBD2 CAISERTSGPTDTQYF TGTGCCATCAGTGAGAGGACTAGCGGGCCCACAGATACGCAGTATTTT
many TRBJ2-5 TRBV7-8 TRBD2 CASSLASSGRGETQYF TGTGCCAGCAGCTTAGCGTCTAGCGGGAGGGGAGAGACCCAGTACTTC
NA TRBJ1-3 TRBV5-1 TRBD1 CASSAAPRQGGGNTIYF TGCGCCAGCAGCGCAGCCCCCCGACAGGGAGGCGGAAACACCATATATTTT
NA TRBJ1-5 TRBV4-1 NA CASSLETGTNNQPQHF TGCGCCAGCAGCCTCGAGACCGGGACAAACAATCAGCCCCAGCATTTT
NA TRBJ2-2 TRBV7-6 NA CASSLELMGQANTGELFF TGTGCCAGCAGCTTAGAACTTATGGGGCAGGCGAACACCGGGGAGCTGTTTTTT
NA TRBJ1-2 TRBV9 TRBD1 CASSGRSGTGNYGYTF TGTGCCAGCAGCGGTAGGTCCGGGACAGGGAACTATGGCTACACCTTC
NA TRBJ2-5 TRBV6-1 NA CASSEARRGVSETQYF TGTGCCAGCAGTGAAGCTCGTCGGGGAGTTAGCGAGACCCAGTACTTC
NA TRBJ2-3 TRBV6-5 TRBD1 CASFKQGGTDTQYF TGTGCCAGCTTTAAACAGGGGGGTACAGATACGCAGTATTTT
NA TRBJ1-6 TRBV6-5 NA CASSYREANSPLHF TGTGCCAGCAGTTACAGGGAGGCGAATTCACCCCTCCACTTT
NA TRBJ1-3 TRBV6-5 NA CASKGHNSGNTIYF TGTGCCAGCAAGGGACACAACTCTGGAAACACCATATATTTT
NA TRBJ2-3 TRBV5-1 TRBD2 CASSRTSGRSGADTQYF TGCGCCAGCAGCAGAACTAGCGGGAGGAGCGGCGCAGATACGCAGTATTTT
NA TRBJ2-7 TRBV4-1 NA CASRPNLDRNHEQYF TGCGCCAGCCGCCCCAATTTAGACAGGAACCACGAGCAGTACTTC
NA TRBJ2-2 TRBV5-1 TRBD2 CASSPGLAGGPNTGELFF TGCGCCAGCAGCCCGGGACTAGCGGGAGGCCCGAACACCGGGGAGCTGTTTTTT
NA TRBJ1-1 TRBV11-2 NA CASSLTSGTEAFF TGTGCCAGCAGCCTGACAAGCGGGACTGAAGCTTTCTTT
NA TRBJ1-2 TRBV18 TRBD1 CASSTGQGPGYGYTF TGTGCCAGCTCAACGGGACAGGGGCCTGGCTATGGCTACACCTTC
NA TRBJ2-1 TRBV3-1/TRBV3-2 TRBD2 CASSLGLAGERSHFF TGTGCCAGCAGCCTCGGACTAGCGGGAGAAAGGAGTCACTTCTTC
NA TRBJ2-7 TRBV27 NA CASSLRTVGIRYF TGTGCCAGCAGTTTGCGGACAGTGGGTATAAGGTACTTC
NA TRBJ2-5 TRBV14 NA CASSQDRVLKTQYF TGTGCCAGCAGCCAAGACAGGGTATTGAAGACCCAGTACTTC
once TRBJ2-5 TRBV19 TRBD1 CASGDRQGKGETQYF TGTGCCAGTGGGGATCGACAGGGGAAAGGAGAGACCCAGTACTTC
NA TRBJ2-5 TRBV2 NA CASSPKEAEETQYF TGTGCCAGCTCCCCCAAGGAGGCCGAAGAGACCCAGTACTTC
NA TRBJ2-3 TRBV7-8 TRBD2 CASSANRPSGDLSTDTQYF TGTGCCAGCAGCGCCAACCGTCCTAGCGGGGATCTTAGCACAGATACGCAGTATTTT
NA TRBJ2-3 TRBV3-1/TRBV3-2 TRBD2 CASSQGLAGGWVADTQYF TGTGCCAGCAGCCAGGGACTAGCGGGAGGGTGGGTAGCAGATACGCAGTATTTT
NA TRBJ2-1 TRBV5-5 TRBD2 CASRKGGVGLAWDEQFF TGTGCCAGCAGAAAAGGTGGTGTGGGACTAGCGTGGGATGAGCAGTTCTTC
NA TRBJ2-7 TRBV4-1 NA CASSQERLIYEQYF TGCGCCAGCAGCCAAGAGCGCCTAATCTACGAGCAGTACTTC
NA TRBJ1-4 TRBV24-1 NA CATSDPLRGGGEKLFF TGTGCCACCAGTGATCCCCTGCGGGGGGGCGGTGAAAAACTGTTTTTT
few TRBJ1-5 TRBV19 TRBD1 CASSILSGQGRVQPQHF TGTGCCAGTAGTATACTTTCGGGACAGGGGAGAGTTCAGCCCCAGCATTTT
NA TRBJ1-5 TRBV19 NA CASDAGSNQPQHF TGTGCCAGCGACGCGGGTAGCAATCAGCCCCAGCATTTT
NA TRBJ1-4 TRBV25-1 NA CASSGRETNEKLFF TGTGCCAGCAGTGGTAGGGAGACTAATGAAAAACTGTTTTTT
once TRBJ1-1 TRBV12-3/TRBV12-4 NA CASSTFRGEAFF TGTGCCAGCAGTACGTTTCGGGGTGAAGCTTTCTTT
NA TRBJ2-1 TRBV4-1 TRBD2 CASRLAGDEQFF TGCGCCAGCAGGTTAGCGGGAGATGAGCAGTTCTTC
NA TRBJ2-3 TRBV10-3 NA CAISVFAAASTDTQYF TGTGCCATCAGTGTTTTTGCGGCTGCTAGCACAGATACGCAGTATTTT
NA TRBJ2-1 TRBV2 TRBD2 CASIWASGNNEQFF TGTGCCAGCATTTGGGCTAGCGGTAACAATGAGCAGTTCTTC
NA TRBJ1-1 TRBV5-4 NA CASSSGQPMNTEAFF TGTGCCAGCAGCTCCGGACAGCCTATGAACACTGAAGCTTTCTTT
NA TRBJ2-5 TRBV5-1 NA CATQLGTSRGETQYF TGCGCCACCCAATTGGGTACATCCCGCGGGGAGACCCAGTACTTC
NA TRBJ1-4 TRBV5-1 NA CASSLQGGNEKLFF TGCGCCAGCAGCTTGCAGGGAGGTAATGAAAAACTGTTTTTT
NA TRBJ1-1 TRBV2 NA CARRTGRNTEAFF TGTGCCAGAAGAACAGGGCGGAACACTGAAGCTTTCTTT
once TRBJ2-3 TRBV5-1 TRBD1 CASSGRQGADTQYF TGCGCCAGCAGCGGCAGACAGGGGGCAGATACGCAGTATTTT
NA TRBJ2-3 TRBV3-1/TRBV3-2 NA CASRPHYADTQYF TGTGCCAGCAGACCCCACTACGCAGATACGCAGTATTTT
NA TRBJ2-5 TRBV6-5 TRBD2 CASRGTSGIQETQYF TGTGCCAGCAGGGGGACTAGCGGTATCCAAGAGACCCAGTACTTC
NA TRBJ2-3 TRBV7-8 TRBD2 CASSLGTRYTDTQYF TGTGCCAGCAGCTTAGGGACTAGGTACACAGATACGCAGTATTTT
NA TRBJ2-5 TRBV11-2 TRBD1 CASAAQVDRKETQYF TGTGCCAGCGCCGCTCAGGTGGACAGGAAAGAGACCCAGTACTTC
NA TRBJ1-2 TRBV6-5 NA CASKGHPNYGYTF TGTGCCAGCAAAGGACACCCAAACTATGGCTACACCTTC
NA TRBJ1-1 TRBV2 NA CAPRAGGNTEAFF TGTGCCCCGAGGGCAGGAGGCAACACTGAAGCTTTCTTT
NA TRBJ2-6 TRBV2 TRBD1 CASSTQGSGANVLTF TGTGCCAGCAGTACACAGGGGTCTGGGGCCAACGTCCTGACTTTC
few TRBJ1-2 TRBV19 NA CASNSYGARHNYGYTF TGTGCCAGTAACTCGTATGGGGCCCGTCATAACTATGGCTACACCTTC